This T cell receptor beta chain was sequenced for a study of cytomegalovirus exposure and HLA in healthy donors. Points from the study as a whole: Rarity held for most TCR sequences, but there were some public TCRs that occurred in many donors. An analysis was carried out at a later point. It showed that HLA-associated TCR beta chains were more clonally expanded than equally common non-associated chains. A later analysis reportedly found that, within productive TCRs, an Asian-associated ancestry cluster had fewer N-insertions than the mean observed across the roughly 670 donors. Highest at DRB1 and lowest at HLA-C, TCR association rates differed among HLA loci in a later analysis.

With regard to this clone: The antigen is unknown.

J lost 0 bases, V lost 0 bases, and 3 bases had no gene match. This CDR3 is built from 15 residues. CDR1 is SGHKS, CDR2 YYEKEE, per germline (reference sequence). 60 Vbeta and 13 Jbeta primers were used in PCR. Assay: immunoSEQ multiplex PCR; the TCRdb copy retains only in-frame clones and omits some. The sample carries 130,000 or so clones, roughly 9.6% recorded once. The sample comprised PBMCs. The J gene is TRBJ2-7, the V gene TRBV5-5; TRBD2 matches at 7 bases. The clonotype originates from a woman aged 35 to 49 in good health and CMV-seropositive. This CDR3 is CASSLDGGGSYEQYF. DNA for the CDR3: TGTGCCAGCAGCTTGGATGGCGGGGGCTCCTACGAGCAGTACTTC.